The present T cell receptor (beta chain) was sequenced within a study of early T cells in non-severe SARS-CoV-2 infection. A single record per CDR3 protein comes from TCRdb applying MiXCR to the 5' RACE reads. The sample has approximately 97,000 distinct CDR3 sequences; about an eighth are singletons. Germline V gene lookup returns CDR1 SGHAT and CDR2 FQDESV (reference sequence). The V end lost 5 bases, the J end lost 5 bases, and 6 bases lay between the germline ends. This CDR3 has 12 residues. The receptor was derived from an adult who was a healthcare worker with PCR-confirmed SARS-CoV-2 infection or an uninfected control (not recorded which). This chain joins TRBV11-1 and TRBJ2-2; D is uncertain. Sequencing was carried out using whole blood. The chain's CDR3 is CASSTPTGELFF. For the CDR3, the DNA is TGTGCCAGCAGCACCCCAACCGGGGAGCTGTTTTTT.